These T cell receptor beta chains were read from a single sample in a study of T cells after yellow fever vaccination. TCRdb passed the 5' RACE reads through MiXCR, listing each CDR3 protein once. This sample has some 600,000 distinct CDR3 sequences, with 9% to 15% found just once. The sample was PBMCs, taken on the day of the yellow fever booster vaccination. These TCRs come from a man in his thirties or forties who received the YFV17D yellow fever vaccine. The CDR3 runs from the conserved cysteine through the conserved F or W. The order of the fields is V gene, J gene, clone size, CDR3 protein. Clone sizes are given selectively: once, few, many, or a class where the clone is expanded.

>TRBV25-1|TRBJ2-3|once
CATTLLNTDTQYF
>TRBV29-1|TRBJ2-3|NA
CSVAVPDTQYF
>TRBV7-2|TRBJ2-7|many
CASSFGQGTYEQYF
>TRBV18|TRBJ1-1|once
CASSSTGYTEAFF
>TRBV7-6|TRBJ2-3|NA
CASSTLSSGTLPTDTQYF
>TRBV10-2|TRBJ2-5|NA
CASSEIAGQETQYF
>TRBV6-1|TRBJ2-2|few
CASRTINTGELFF
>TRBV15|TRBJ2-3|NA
CATSRLQSDTQYF
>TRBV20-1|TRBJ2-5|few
CSARVGTGKGWETQYF
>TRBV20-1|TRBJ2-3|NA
CSARSRQNTDTQYF
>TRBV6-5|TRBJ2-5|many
CASSLDLETQYF
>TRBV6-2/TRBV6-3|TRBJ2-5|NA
CASSYPRDGPSWRTQYF
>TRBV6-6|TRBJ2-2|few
CASSYIGPGELFF
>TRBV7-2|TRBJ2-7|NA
CASSSASGRNYEQYF
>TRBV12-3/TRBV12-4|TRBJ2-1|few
CATAGTYNEQFF
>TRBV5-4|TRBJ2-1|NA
CASIQGYEQFF
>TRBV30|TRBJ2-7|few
CARSGGTASYEQYF
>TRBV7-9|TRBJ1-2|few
CASSLEALEVGYTF
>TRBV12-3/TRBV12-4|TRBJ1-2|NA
CASSQGQNYGYTF
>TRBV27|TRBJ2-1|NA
CASSFDSPGLPSSYNEQFF
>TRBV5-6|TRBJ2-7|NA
CASSVPGTGEFYEQYF
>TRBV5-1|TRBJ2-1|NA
CASHLGTGPNEQFF
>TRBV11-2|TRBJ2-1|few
CASSPTSGRTDNEQFF
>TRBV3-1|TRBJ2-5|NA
CASSHNPGEETQYF
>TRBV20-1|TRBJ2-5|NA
CSARTSSATQYF
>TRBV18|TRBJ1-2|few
CASSPSKGYGYTF
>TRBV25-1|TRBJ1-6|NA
CASTPYGSSYNSPLHF
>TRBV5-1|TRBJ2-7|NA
CASSLVGQYYEQYF
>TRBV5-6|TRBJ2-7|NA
CASAKTGLYEQYF
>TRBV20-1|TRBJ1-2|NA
CSAGNGRHPRYGYTF
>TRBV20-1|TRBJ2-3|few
CSATPSGNTDTQYF
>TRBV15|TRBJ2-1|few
CATSRGERHNEQFF
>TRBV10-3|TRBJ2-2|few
CAISAGGYTGELFF
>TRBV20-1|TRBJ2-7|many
CSWSGSSHYEQYF
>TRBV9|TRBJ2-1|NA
CASSLSPSGRARRYNEQFF
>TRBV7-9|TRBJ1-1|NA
CASSLANGGTEAFF
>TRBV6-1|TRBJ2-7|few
CASRISGRTSYEQYF
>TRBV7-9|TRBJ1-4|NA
CASSLNLGNEKLFF
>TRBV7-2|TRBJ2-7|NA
CASSERELPLYEQYF
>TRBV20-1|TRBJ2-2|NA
CCARDPSLDPDGELFF
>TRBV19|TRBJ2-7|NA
CASRARERGAYEQYF
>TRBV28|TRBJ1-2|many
CASKGSSYGYTF
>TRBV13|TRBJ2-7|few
CASSQGAGALSSYEQYF
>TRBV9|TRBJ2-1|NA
CASSGTGENEQFF
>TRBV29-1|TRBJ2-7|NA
CSVGTSYEQYF
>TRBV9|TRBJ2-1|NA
CASSGYRDRAINEQFF